One sample yielded the 27 T cell receptor beta chains listed below, sequenced in a study of T-cell reconstitution after alpha-beta-depleted transplantation in children. It was with unique molecular identifiers that the TCRbeta library was prepared. Using its own MiXCR run on the PCR reads, TCRdb lists one record per CDR3 protein. Among about 220,000 distinct CDR3 sequences listed, roughly 15% were seen once. This specimen was PBMCs, mostly from graft donor cells, taken 360 days after TCRalphabeta/CD19-depleted stem cell transplant. The receptors derive from a male patient under 10 years old who had a stem cell transplant for acute lymphoblastic leukemia, so the T cells may come from the graft donor.

This clonotype was recorded a few times. This sequence joins TRBV4-3 and TRBJ2-5; unclear D gene. The V end lost 0 bases, the J end lost 2 bases, and 10 bases lay between the germline ends. CDR1 is LGHNA and CDR2 is YSLEER in the germline V gene. The CDR3 is 15 amino acids. CDR3 in amino acids: CASSQDWTLQETQYF. For the CDR3, the DNA is TGCGCCAGCAGCCAAGATTGGACCCTTCAAGAGACCCAGTACTTC.

This clonotype was detected only a few times. The V gene is TRBV20-1, the J gene TRBJ2-5, with TRBD2 identical over 10 bases. CDR1 and CDR2 from the germline V gene are DFQATT and SNEGSKA (reference sequence). Germline trimming cut 5 bases from V and 2 bases from J; bases unmatched to any gene: 5. The CDR3 length is 14 residues. In DNA, the CDR3 is TGCAGTGCTCACCCAGCGGGGGGGCAAGAGACCCAGTACTTC. It translates to CSAHPAGGQETQYF.

This clonotype came up a few times. The chain joins TRBV20-1 to TRBJ1-3; D is perhaps TRBD1 (5 bases). Germline-derived CDR1 and CDR2 are DFQATT and SNEGSKA (reference sequence). Trimming cost V 4 bases and J 2 bases, with 6 bases left between them. CDR3 length equals 12 residues. The CDR3 region is CSAMGPGNTIYF. In nucleotides, the CDR3 is TGCAGTGCTATGGGACCTGGAAACACCATATATTTT.

This clonotype was recorded a few times. This chain's CDR3 is CASSFLGGQETQYF. CDR3 DNA sequence: TGTGCCAGCAGCTTCTTAGGGGGACAAGAGACCCAGTACTTC. The chain has TRBV7-7 and TRBJ2-5; possible D gene TRBD1, 6 bases. Germline V gene data show CDR1 as SSHAT and CDR2 as FNYEAQ (reference sequence). V gave up 3 bases and J gave up 2 bases, with 10 bases separating them. There are 14 residues in the CDR3.

V gene TRBV5-1 combines with J gene TRBJ2-3, with a tentative D call TRBD2 (5 bases). This CDR3 is built from 16 residues. The V gene lost 1 base and the J gene lost 2 bases, with 14 bases spanning the gap. Germline CDR1 is SGHRS and CDR2 is YFSETQ. The chain's CDR3 is CASSLQASGLTDTQYF. The CDR3 DNA sequence: TGCGCCAGCAGCTTGCAAGCCAGCGGACTCACAGATACGCAGTATTTT.

The chain is built from TRBV5-1 and TRBJ2-5; either TRBD1 or TRBD2 may supply D (6 bases each). The CDR3 runs 15 residues. In germline, CDR1 is SGHRS, CDR2 YFSETQ. Between the trimmed V and J ends, which lost 3 bases and 2 bases, there was a span of 14 bases. The CDR3 region is CASSWRDTGQETQYF. The CDR3 DNA reads TGCGCCAGCAGCTGGAGGGACACCGGTCAAGAGACCCAGTACTTC.

Ten or more counts support this clonotype. The chain links TRBV30 to TRBJ2-7; weak D call: TRBD1 (6 bases). With 8 bases removed from V and 0 bases from J, the gap between germline ends came to 14 bases. Germline V lookup: CDR1 GTSNPN, CDR2 SVGIG (reference sequence). CDR3 size: 13 residues. CDR3 DNA: TGTGCCCAAGAAGGGGGTAGCTCCTACGAGCAGTACTTC. This translates into CAQEGGSSYEQYF.

This clonotype was observed a few times. The V call is TRBV12-3 or TRBV12-4, the J call TRBJ1-5; D unclear. This CDR3 contains 14 residues. The V end was cut by 9 bases, the J end by 2 bases, with 14 bases between. The CDR3 DNA sequence: TGTGCCAGTAGCCGGGAGGGCGGCAATCAGCCCCAGCATTTT. This sequence encodes CASSREGGNQPQHF.

The V and J genes are TRBV2 and TRBJ1-1; maybe TRBD1 (5 bases). V was pared by 3 bases and J by 3 bases, with 8 bases between. This CDR3 has 13 amino acids. CDR1 and CDR2 from the germline V gene are SNHLY and FYNNEI. This CDR3 is CASSEGGDTEAFF. DNA for the CDR3: TGTGCCAGCAGTGAGGGGGGAGACACTGAAGCTTTCTTT.

This clonotype was counted many times. The chain combines TRBV20-1 with TRBJ2-7; 10 bases are shared with TRBD2. Trimming removed 6 bases from V and 3 bases from J; junction bases left unmatched: 8. The CDR3 is made up of 14 amino acids. Per the germline V gene, CDR1 is DFQATT and CDR2 is SNEGSKA (reference sequence). CDR3 DNA sequence: TGCAGTGCCCAACTAGCGGGAAGTGACTACGAGCAGTACTTC. Translated: CSAQLAGSDYEQYF.

The chain is built from TRBV27 and TRBJ2-1; 9 nucleotides line up with TRBD1. J was trimmed by 7 bases and V by 4 bases; bases with no gene match: 8. In germline, CDR1 is MNHEY, CDR2 SMNVEV (reference sequence). The CDR3 runs to 15 residues. Here the CDR3 DNA reads TGTGCCAGCAGTTGGAACAGGGGGCGATTGAATGAGCAGTTCTTC. This gives the protein CASSWNRGRLNEQFF.

This clonotype was observed a few times. V gene TRBV7-2 combines with J gene TRBJ2-3, with 11 bases identical to TRBD1. CDR1 and CDR2 (germline): SGHTA, FQGNSA. The CDR3 loop spans 16 amino acids. V dropped 0 bases and J dropped 3; count of bases not matched to a gene: 2. CDR3 bases: TGTGCCAGCAGCTTAGCCGGGACAGGGGGGACAGATACGCAGTATTTT. This gives the protein CASSLAGTGGTDTQYF.

This clonotype has only a few counts. At one boundary the junction diverges from the germline segment, which might be a read error. V gene TRBV12-3 or TRBV12-4 combines with J gene TRBJ2-7, with 7 bases identical to TRBD1. This CDR3 is built from 10 residues. The CDR3: CASSLEGQSF. The CDR3 bases are TGTGCCAGCAGTTTAGAGGGACAGAGCTTC.

The sample holds many counts of this clonotype. The chain couples TRBV20-1 to TRBJ2-7; TRBD2 is a possible D gene (6 bases). Per the germline V gene, CDR1 is DFQATT and CDR2 is SNEGSKA (reference sequence). This CDR3 region has 13 residues. V lost 5 bases and J 0 bases, leaving 11 bases between the germline ends. For the CDR3, the DNA is TGCAGTGCTCTTAGCGGAAGCTCCTACGAGCAGTACTTC. Its protein is CSALSGSSYEQYF.

The gene calls are TRBV10-3 and TRBJ2-7; D is unclear. V lost 0 bases and J lost 2, with 14 bases in between. Germline CDR1 ENHRY, CDR2 SYGVKD. The CDR3 is made up of 16 amino acids. CDR3 residues: CAISESSFRVPYEQYF. The CDR3 bases are TGTGCCATCAGTGAGTCCTCTTTCCGGGTCCCCTACGAGCAGTACTTC.

This clonotype was seen many times. The V and J genes are TRBV3-1 and TRBJ2-3, with D maybe TRBD1 (6 bases). CDR1 and CDR2 from the germline V gene are LGHDT and YNNKEL (reference sequence). The CDR3 sequence is 16 residues long. Trimming stripped 1 base from V and 7 bases from J, with 18 bases between. The CDR3 DNA follows: TGTGCCAGCAGCCAAGTTCCGGGACAAGGGGAGAATACGCAGTATTTT. Residues: CASSQVPGQGENTQYF.

This clonotype was seen once. The chain joins TRBV2 to TRBJ2-5; 7 nucleotides match TRBD1. The CDR3 is made up of 16 amino acids. Germline V lookup: CDR1 SNHLY, CDR2 FYNNEI. Losses at the gene ends were 5 bases for V and 2 bases for J; bases not matched to a gene: 11. In DNA, the CDR3 is TGTGCCAGCAGTAAAACCGCAGGGGGTTGGCAAGAGACCCAGTACTTC. Translation: CASSKTAGGWQETQYF.

This clonotype came up a few times. In DNA form, the CDR3 reads TGCGCCAGCAGTGCGACTATGGGCCTGAACACTGAAGCTTTCTTT. Translated, it gives CASSATMGLNTEAFF. The chain has TRBV10-2 and TRBJ1-1, with unresolved D. CDR3 length equals 15 residues. Germline V gene data show CDR1 as WSHSY and CDR2 as SAAADI. The V end was cut by 4 bases, the J end by 0 bases, with 12 bases between.

This chain connects TRBV2 to TRBJ2-1; D is undetermined. V was cut by 6 bases and J by 3 bases, with 6 bases left in between. This CDR3 spans 12 amino acids. The germline gives CDR1 SNHLY, CDR2 FYNNEI. CDR3 in DNA: TGTGCCAGCAGACCGGGCTACAATGAGCAGTTCTTC. This translates into CASRPGYNEQFF.

The V gene is TRBV11-2, the J gene TRBJ2-2; D perhaps matches TRBD1 (7 bases). Trimming stripped 4 bases from V and 0 bases from J, with 18 bases between. Per germline, CDR1 SGHAT and CDR2 FQNNGV. This CDR3 has 18 amino acids. DNA of the CDR3: TGTGCCAGCAGCTCTTTCCCCCAGGGGGGCACGAACACCGGGGAGCTGTTTTTT. This codes for CASSSFPQGGTNTGELFF.

This clonotype was counted only a few times. The rearrangement uses TRBV7-2 and TRBJ2-3; perhaps TRBD1 as D (7 bases). The CDR3 sequence is 15 residues long. Trimming took off 5 bases at V and 4 bases at J, with 16 bases between the two ends. The germline CDR1 and CDR2 sequences are SGHTA and FQGNSA. In DNA form, the CDR3 reads TGTGCCAGCAGCCAGACTAGTAGGGGGCCAGATACGCAGTATTTT. Protein sequence: CASSQTSRGPDTQYF. Drawing the rest from reference TRBV7-2 and TRBJ2-3, the complete variable domain is GAGVSQSPSNKVTEKGKDVELRCDPISGHTALYWYRQSLGQGLEFLIYFQGNSAPDKSGLPSDRFSAERTGGSVSTLTIQRTQQEDSAVYLCASSQTSRGPDTQYFGPGTRLTVL.

The chain combines TRBV15 with TRBJ2-1; D is unresolved. Germline lookup yields CDR1 LNHNV and CDR2 YYDKDF (reference sequence). The V end lost 1 base, the J end lost 13 bases, and 11 bases lay between the germline ends. CDR3 length equals 12 residues. The CDR3 DNA reads as TGTGCCACCAGCAGAGGGGTTTTGGACCAGTTCTTC. This codes for CATSRGVLDQFF.

Only a few counts were recorded for this clonotype. The chain links TRBV29-1 to TRBJ2-2, with D maybe TRBD1 (6 bases). CDR3 size: 16 residues. Trimming pared 8 bases from V and 2 bases from J, leaving 21 bases between. CDR1 and CDR2 from the germline V gene are SQVTM and ANQGSEA. DNA of the CDR3: TGCAGCCTCCCTGGGGGCTCCAGCTTTAACACCGGGGAGCTGTTTTTT. Residues: CSLPGGSSFNTGELFF.

This sequence joins TRBV30 and TRBJ1-5, with D possibly matching TRBD1 (5 bases). This CDR3 spans 14 amino acids. CDR1 is GTSNPN, CDR2 SVGIG, per germline (reference sequence). V was cut by 0 bases and J by 7 bases, with 13 bases left in between. CDR3 coding DNA: TGTGCCTGGAGTGTCGGAAGGGGCGGCCAGCCCCAGCATTTT. Amino acids: CAWSVGRGGQPQHF.

The chain combines TRBV24-1 with TRBJ2-6, with TRBD1 as a possible D gene (6 bases). Germline V gene data show CDR1 as KGHDR and CDR2 as SFDVKD. This CDR3 is built from 16 residues. V was cut by 5 bases and J by 1 base, with 11 bases left in between. The CDR3 loop is CATSVETGSGANVLTF. The DNA for the CDR3 is TGTGCCACCAGTGTCGAAACAGGGTCTGGGGCCAACGTCCTGACTTTC.

The rearrangement uses TRBV12-3 or TRBV12-4 and TRBJ2-7, with D perhaps matching TRBD1 (6 bases). The CDR3 contains 15 residues. V lost 3 bases and J 3 bases, leaving 15 bases between the germline ends. The CDR3 DNA is TGTGCCAGCAGTTTTGCGCAGGGGCCCCGCTACGAGCAGTACTTC. This translates into CASSFAQGPRYEQYF.

This clonotype occurred a few times. V usage is TRBV20-1 and J usage is TRBJ2-5; tentative D call: TRBD2 (6 bases). The germline V gene encodes CDR1 DFQATT and CDR2 SNEGSKA (reference sequence). Trimming took off 0 bases at V and 5 bases at J, with 19 bases between the two ends. This CDR3 comprises 16 residues. The CDR3 nucleotides read TGCAGTGCTAGAGATTTATCTAGCGCCTACGGGGAGACCCAGTACTTC. As protein: CSARDLSSAYGETQYF.